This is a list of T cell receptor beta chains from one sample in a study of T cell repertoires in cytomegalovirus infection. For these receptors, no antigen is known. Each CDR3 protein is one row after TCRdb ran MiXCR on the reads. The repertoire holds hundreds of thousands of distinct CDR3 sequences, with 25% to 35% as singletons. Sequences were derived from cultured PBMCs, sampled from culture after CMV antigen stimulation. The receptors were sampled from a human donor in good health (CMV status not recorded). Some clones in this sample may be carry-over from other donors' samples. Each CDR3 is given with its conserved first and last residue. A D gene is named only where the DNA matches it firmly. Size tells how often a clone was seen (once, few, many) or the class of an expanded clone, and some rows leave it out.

DNA: TGTGCCAGCAGCCCGGGGGGTAGTATCAATGAGCAGTTCTTC
CDR3: CASSPGGSINEQFF
size: few
V: TRBV7-2
J: TRBJ2-1
D: TRBD2

DNA: TGTGCCAGCTCACCAACAGGGGTCCAAGAGACCCAGTACTTC
CDR3: CASSPTGVQETQYF
size: NA
V: TRBV18
J: TRBJ2-5
D: TRBD1

DNA: TGTGCCAGCAGCCGTGAGGGACGTGGAACCTACGAGCAGTACTTC
CDR3: CASSREGRGTYEQYF
size: many
V: TRBV7-2
J: TRBJ2-7
D: NA

DNA: TGTGCCAGCAGCTTAGATACGGGGCGTCTCACCGGGGAGCTGTTTTTT
CDR3: CASSLDTGRLTGELFF
size: few
V: TRBV11-3
J: TRBJ2-2
D: NA

DNA: TGTGCCATCAGTGACTCAACAGACTACAATGAGCAGTTCTTC
CDR3: CAISDSTDYNEQFF
size: few
V: TRBV10-3
J: TRBJ2-1
D: NA

DNA: TGTGCCAGCAGTCCTGGGACACTCTATGGCTACACCTTC
CDR3: CASSPGTLYGYTF
size: NA
V: TRBV6-2/TRBV6-3
J: TRBJ1-2
D: NA

DNA: TGCGCCAGCAGCGTCCAAACAGGGGGCACTGAAGCTTTCTTT
CDR3: CASSVQTGGTEAFF
size: few
V: TRBV4-1
J: TRBJ1-1
D: TRBD1

DNA: TGTGCCAGCAGAATTTCAGACCGATCCTACGAGCAGTACTTC
CDR3: CASRISDRSYEQYF
size: NA
V: TRBV6-1
J: TRBJ2-7
D: NA

DNA: TGTGCCAGCAGTTCGGCCAGGTGGGAAGGACTAGCGGAAAGTAAAGAGACCCAGTACTTC
CDR3: CASSSARWEGLAESKETQYF
size: NA
V: TRBV12-3/TRBV12-4
J: TRBJ2-5
D: TRBD2

DNA: TGTGCCAGCAGCCCAAAGGTCTTCTCCAGGTCCTGGGGACTACCTCGGGGAGGGGCCAACGTCCTGACTTTC
CDR3: CASSPKVFSRSWGLPRGGANVLTF
size: few
V: TRBV7-2
J: TRBJ2-6
D: TRBD2

DNA: TGTGCCAGCAGTTTTTCGGACAGGGGGAATAGGGATACGCAGTATTTT
CDR3: CASSFSDRGNRDTQYF
size: NA
V: TRBV28
J: TRBJ2-3
D: TRBD1

DNA: TGTGCCAGCAGCTTAGGGGAACGGGGGGACGAGACCCAGTACTTC
CDR3: CASSLGERGDETQYF
size: NA
V: TRBV11-2
J: TRBJ2-5
D: TRBD2

DNA: TGTGCCTGGAGTGTACTTCACAGCGCTTTCCTCAGTAATTCACCCCTCCACTTT
CDR3: CAWSVLHSAFLSNSPLHF
size: NA
V: TRBV30
J: TRBJ1-6
D: NA

DNA: TGTGCCAGCTCACTCGGACTAGCAGCCCATTACGAGCAGTACTTC
CDR3: CASSLGLAAHYEQYF
size: NA
V: TRBV18
J: TRBJ2-7
D: TRBD2

DNA: TGTGCCAGCAGTGCCCCGACAGAATCTAACTATGGCTACACCTTC
CDR3: CASSAPTESNYGYTF
size: NA
V: TRBV6-6
J: TRBJ1-2
D: NA